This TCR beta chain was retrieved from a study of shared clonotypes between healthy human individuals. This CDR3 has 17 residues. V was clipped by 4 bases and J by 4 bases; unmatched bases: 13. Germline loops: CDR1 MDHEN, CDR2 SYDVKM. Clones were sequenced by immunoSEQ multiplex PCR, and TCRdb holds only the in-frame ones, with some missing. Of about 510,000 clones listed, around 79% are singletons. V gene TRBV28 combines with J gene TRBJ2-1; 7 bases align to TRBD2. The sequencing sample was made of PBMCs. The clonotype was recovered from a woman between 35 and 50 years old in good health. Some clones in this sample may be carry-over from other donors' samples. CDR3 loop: CASSSPGGLALYNEQFF. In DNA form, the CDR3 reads TGTGCCAGCAGTTCCCCGGGGGGTCTAGCGTTATACAATGAGCAGTTCTTC.